What follows is one T cell receptor beta chain and its context. Its antigen is undetermined. These data are taken from a study of shared clonotypes between healthy human individuals. For every subset, genomic DNA was evenly distributed across several immunoSEQ plates. TCRdb's copy holds only in-frame clones and misses some; the assay was immunoSEQ multiplex PCR. The sample lists about 2.1 million clones, just under 95% occurring once. Study-wide points: Among a few donors, around 5% of naive CD4 clonotypes were found in common.

CD45RO negativity and positive selection for CCR7 defined naive CD8 cells, a population that excluded terminally differentiated effector memory CD45RA+ cells. This CDR3 region has 15 residues. V lost 0 bases and J 3 bases, leaving 10 bases between the germline ends. Germline CDR1 reads MNHEY; CDR2 reads SMNVEV (reference sequence). Sequencing used naive CD8+ T cells from PBMCs. The clonotype was recovered from a man aged 18 to 30 in good health. Some clones in this sample may be carry-over from other donors' samples. The V gene is TRBV27, the J gene TRBJ2-3; D possibly corresponds to TRBD1 (5 bases). The CDR3 region is CASSLSQGITDTQYF. The DNA for the CDR3 is TGTGCCAGCAGTTTATCCCAGGGTATTACAGATACGCAGTATTTT.